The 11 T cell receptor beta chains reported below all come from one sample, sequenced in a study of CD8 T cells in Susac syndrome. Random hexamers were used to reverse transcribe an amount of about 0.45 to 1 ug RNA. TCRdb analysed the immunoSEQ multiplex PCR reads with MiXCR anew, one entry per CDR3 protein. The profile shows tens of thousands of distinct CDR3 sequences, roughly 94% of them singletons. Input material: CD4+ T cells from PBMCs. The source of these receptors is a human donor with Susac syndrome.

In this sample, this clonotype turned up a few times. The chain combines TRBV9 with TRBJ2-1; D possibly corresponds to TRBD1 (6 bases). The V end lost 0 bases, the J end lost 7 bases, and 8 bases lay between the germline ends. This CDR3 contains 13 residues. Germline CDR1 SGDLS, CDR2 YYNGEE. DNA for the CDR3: TGTGCCAGCAGCGTAGTACAGGGAAATGAGCAGTTCTTC. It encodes CASSVVQGNEQFF.

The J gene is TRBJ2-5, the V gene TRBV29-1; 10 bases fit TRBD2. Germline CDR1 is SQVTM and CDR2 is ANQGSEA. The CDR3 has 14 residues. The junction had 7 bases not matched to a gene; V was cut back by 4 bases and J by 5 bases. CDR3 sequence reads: CSVGQRGGRETQYF. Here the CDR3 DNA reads TGCAGCGTTGGTCAGCGGGGGGGGAGGGAGACCCAGTACTTC.

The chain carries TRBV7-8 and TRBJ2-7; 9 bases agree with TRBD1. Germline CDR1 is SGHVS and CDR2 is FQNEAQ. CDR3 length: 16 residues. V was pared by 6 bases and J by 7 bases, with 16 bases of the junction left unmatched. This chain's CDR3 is CASRPPGGQGGGEQYF. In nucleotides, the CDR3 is TGTGCCAGCAGACCTCCGGGGGGACAGGGAGGTGGAGAGCAGTACTTC. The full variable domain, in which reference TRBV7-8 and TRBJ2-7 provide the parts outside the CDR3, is GAGVSQSPRYKVAKRGQDVALRCDPISGHVSLFWYQQALGQGPEFLTYFQNEAQLDKSGLPSDRFFAERPEGSVSTLKIQRTQQEDSAVYLCASRPPGGQGGGEQYFGPGTRLTVT.

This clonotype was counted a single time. The CDR3: CASSQRKYEQYF. The CDR3 nucleotides are TGTGCCAGCAGCCAAAGAAAGTACGAGCAGTACTTC. The genes are TRBV3-1 and TRBJ2-7; D remains ambiguous. The V gene lost 2 bases and the J gene lost 4 bases, with 6 bases spanning the gap. Germline values: CDR1 LGHDT, CDR2 YNNKEL (reference sequence). This CDR3 is 12 amino acids long.

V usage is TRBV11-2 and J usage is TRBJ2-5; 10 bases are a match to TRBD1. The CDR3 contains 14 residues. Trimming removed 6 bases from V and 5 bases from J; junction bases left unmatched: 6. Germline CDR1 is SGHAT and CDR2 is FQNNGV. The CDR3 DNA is TGTGCCAGCAGACTTGGGACAGGGGACGAGACCCAGTACTTC. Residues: CASRLGTGDETQYF.

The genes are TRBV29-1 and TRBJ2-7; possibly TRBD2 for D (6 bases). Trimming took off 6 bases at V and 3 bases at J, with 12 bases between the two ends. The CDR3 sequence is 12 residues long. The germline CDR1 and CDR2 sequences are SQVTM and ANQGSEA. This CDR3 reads CSVRDLLYEQYF. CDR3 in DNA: TGCAGCGTGCGGGACCTCCTCTACGAGCAGTACTTC.

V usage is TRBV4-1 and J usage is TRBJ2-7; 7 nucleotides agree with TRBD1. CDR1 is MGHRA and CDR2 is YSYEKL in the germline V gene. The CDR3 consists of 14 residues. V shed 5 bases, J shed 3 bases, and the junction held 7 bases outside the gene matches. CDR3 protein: CASSAPGQLYEQYF. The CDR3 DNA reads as TGCGCCAGCAGCGCCCCGGGACAGCTCTACGAGCAGTACTTC.

The CDR3 loop reads CASSLVGSPYGYTF. In nucleotides, the CDR3 is TGTGCCAGCAGCTTAGTGGGGTCTCCCTATGGCTACACCTTC. The J gene is TRBJ1-2, the V gene TRBV5-6; D remains unclear. Trimming shortened V by 2 bases and J by 4 bases, and 12 bases separated the two germline ends. Germline V gene lookup returns CDR1 SGHDT and CDR2 YYEEEE. There are 14 residues in the CDR3.

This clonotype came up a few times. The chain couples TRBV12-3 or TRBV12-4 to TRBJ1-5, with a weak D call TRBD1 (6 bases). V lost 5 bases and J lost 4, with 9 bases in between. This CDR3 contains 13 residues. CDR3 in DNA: TGTGCCAGCAGTCTGGGACAAAATCAGCCCCAGCATTTT. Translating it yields CASSLGQNQPQHF.

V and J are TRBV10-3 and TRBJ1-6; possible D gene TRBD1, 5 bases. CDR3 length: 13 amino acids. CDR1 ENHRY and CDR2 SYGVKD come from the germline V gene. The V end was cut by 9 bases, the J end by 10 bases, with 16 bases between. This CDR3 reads CAIQAERVSPLHF. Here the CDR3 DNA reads TGTGCCATACAGGCAGAAAGGGTATCACCCCTCCACTTT.

The CDR3 reads CASSDGLIHGYTF. CDR3 DNA: TGTGCCAGCAGTGACGGACTGATACATGGCTACACCTTC. The V call is TRBV25-1, the J call TRBJ1-2; D uncertain. This CDR3 comprises 13 residues. V lost 3 bases to trimming and J lost 6 bases, with 11 bases between them. CDR1 and CDR2 (germline): MGHDK, SYGVNS.